This T cell receptor (beta chain) was identified during a study of cytomegalovirus exposure and HLA in healthy donors. About the study: Early released data comprised around 85 million unique TCRs from HLA-typed donors. Study conclusions and caveats: A previous analysis found most TCR beta V segments productive roughly 87% or roughly 30% of the time.

Concerning this clone itself: Its antigen is as yet unknown.

Samples came from healthy bone marrow donors. The germline gives CDR1 LGHNA, CDR2 YNFKEQ. The V end was cut by 2 bases, the J end by 1 base, with 11 bases between. The CDR3 covers 15 residues. Primers for the PCR totalled 60 Vbeta and 13 Jbeta. Only in-frame clones appear in the TCRdb table, and some are missing; sequencing was by immunoSEQ multiplex PCR. The sample lists some 190,000 clones, 82% seen once, with approximately 1.4% in the top ten. The material sequenced was PBMCs. V gene TRBV4-2 combines with J gene TRBJ2-5, with D possibly TRBD1 on 5 matching bases. The TCR was taken from a middle-aged man in good health and CMV-seronegative. CDR3 protein: CASSQLGASQETQYF. The CDR3 DNA reads TGTGCCAGCAGCCAATTAGGGGCTTCCCAAGAGACCCAGTACTTC.